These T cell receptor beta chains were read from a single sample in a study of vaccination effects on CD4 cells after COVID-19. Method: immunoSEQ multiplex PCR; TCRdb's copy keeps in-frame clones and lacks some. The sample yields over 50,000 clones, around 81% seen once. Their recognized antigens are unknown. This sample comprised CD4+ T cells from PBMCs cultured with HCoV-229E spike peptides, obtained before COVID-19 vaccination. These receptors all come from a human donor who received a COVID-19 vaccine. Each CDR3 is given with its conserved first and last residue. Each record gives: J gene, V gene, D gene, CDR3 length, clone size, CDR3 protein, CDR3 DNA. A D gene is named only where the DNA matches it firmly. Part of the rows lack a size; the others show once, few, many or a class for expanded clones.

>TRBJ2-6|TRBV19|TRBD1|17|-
CASTLQGISSGANVLTF
TGTGCCAGTACCTTACAGGGGATTAGCTCTGGGGCCAACGTCCTGACTTTC
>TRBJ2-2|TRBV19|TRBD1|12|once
CAGGQHTGELFF
TGTGCCGGGGGACAGCACACCGGGGAGCTGTTTTTT
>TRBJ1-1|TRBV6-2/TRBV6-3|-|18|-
CASSYSWGAGGLNTEAFF
TGTGCCAGCAGTTATTCGTGGGGGGCCGGGGGCTTGAACACTGAAGCTTTCTTT
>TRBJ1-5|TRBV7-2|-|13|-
CASSLVANQPQHF
TGTGCCAGCAGCTTAGTGGCCAATCAGCCCCAGCATTTT
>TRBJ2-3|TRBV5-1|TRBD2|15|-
CASSPGGGALDTQYF
TGCGCCAGCAGCCCGGGCGGGGGGGCCCTAGATACGCAGTATTTT
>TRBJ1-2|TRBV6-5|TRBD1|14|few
CASSRTGANYGYTF
TGTGCCAGCAGCAGGACAGGAGCTAACTATGGCTACACCTTC
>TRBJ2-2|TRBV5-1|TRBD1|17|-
CASSQLSRDSGTGELFF
TGCGCCAGCAGCCAGTTAAGCCGGGACAGCGGAACCGGGGAGCTGTTTTTT
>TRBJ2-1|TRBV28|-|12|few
CASSLLSGPQFF
TGTGCCAGCAGTTTATTATCGGGACCGCAGTTCTTC
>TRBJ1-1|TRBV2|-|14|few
CASVSGRMNTEAFF
TGTGCCAGCGTATCGGGACGGATGAACACTGAAGCTTTCTTT
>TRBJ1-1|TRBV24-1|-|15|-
CATSDPRSVNTEAFF
TGTGCCACCAGTGACCCTCGATCTGTGAACACTGAAGCTTTCTTT
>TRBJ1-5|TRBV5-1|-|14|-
CASSPQVGGQPQHF
TGCGCCAGCAGCCCCCAGGTGGGGGGGCAGCCCCAGCATTTT
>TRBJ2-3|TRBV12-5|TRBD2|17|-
CASELSRRGGRGDTQYF
TGTGCTAGTGAATTGAGTAGGCGGGGGGGCCGGGGAGATACGCAGTATTTT
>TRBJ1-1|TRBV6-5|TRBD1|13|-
CASRRGQETEAFF
TGTGCCAGCAGGAGGGGGCAGGAGACTGAAGCTTTCTTT
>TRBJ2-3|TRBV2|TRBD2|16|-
CASTRDSGGAGDTQYF
TGTGCCAGCACCAGGGATAGCGGGGGGGCAGGAGATACGCAGTATTTT
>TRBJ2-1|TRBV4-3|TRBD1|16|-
CASSPGGTGGVNEQFF
TGCGCCAGCAGCCCCGGGGGGACAGGGGGTGTTAATGAGCAGTTCTTC
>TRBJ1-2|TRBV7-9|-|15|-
CASSLVSAANYGYTF
TGTGCCAGCAGCTTAGTGTCGGCAGCTAACTATGGCTACACCTTC
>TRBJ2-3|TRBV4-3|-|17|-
CASSQDVGRWSTDTQYF
TGCGCCAGCAGCCAAGATGTAGGACGGTGGAGCACAGATACGCAGTATTTT
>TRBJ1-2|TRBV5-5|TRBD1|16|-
CASSGDSPNLSYGYTF
TGTGCCAGCAGCGGGGACAGCCCTAATCTCTCCTATGGCTACACCTTC
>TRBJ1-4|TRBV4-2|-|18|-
CASSQDKVREATNEKLFF
TGTGCCAGCAGCCAAGATAAAGTCAGGGAGGCAACTAATGAAAAACTGTTTTTT
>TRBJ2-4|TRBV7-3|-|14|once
CASSPDPGGNIQYF
TGTGCCAGCAGCCCCGACCCTGGGGGGAACATTCAGTACTTC
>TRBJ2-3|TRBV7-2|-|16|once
CASSLNLGTSTDTQYF
TGTGCCAGCAGCTTAAATCTGGGGACTAGCACAGATACGCAGTATTTT
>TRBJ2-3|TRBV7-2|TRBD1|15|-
CASSPGQASPKTQYF
TGTGCCAGCAGCCCTGGACAGGCCTCACCCAAAACGCAGTATTTT
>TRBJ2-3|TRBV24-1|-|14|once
CATSDPGLRDTQYF
TGTGCCACCAGTGATCCGGGACTTAGGGATACGCAGTATTTT
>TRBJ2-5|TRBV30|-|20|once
CAWSPYRIRTVLTTQETQYF
TGTGCCTGGAGTCCCTATCGAATTAGGACAGTCCTTACAACCCAAGAGACCCAGTACTTC
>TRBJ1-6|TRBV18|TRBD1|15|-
CASSPQGATDSPLHF
TGTGCCAGCTCACCACAGGGGGCGACGGATTCACCCCTCCACTTT
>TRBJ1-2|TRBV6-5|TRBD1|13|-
CASTSDRDYGYTF
TGTGCCAGCACTTCGGACAGGGACTATGGCTACACCTTC
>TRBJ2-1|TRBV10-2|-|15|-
CASSESAGAGDEQFF
TGCGCCAGCAGTGAGTCGGCGGGGGCGGGGGATGAGCAGTTCTTC
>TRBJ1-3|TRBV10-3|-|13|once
CAIRESSGNTIYF
TGTGCCATCAGGGAGAGCTCTGGAAACACCATATATTTT
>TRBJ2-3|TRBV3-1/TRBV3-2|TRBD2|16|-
CASSQDRLAGTDTQYF
TGTGCCAGCAGCCAAGATAGACTAGCGGGCACAGATACGCAGTATTTT
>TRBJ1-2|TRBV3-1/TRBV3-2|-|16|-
CASSQDRASPAYGYTF
TGTGCCAGCAGCCAAGATAGGGCATCCCCTGCCTATGGCTACACCTTC
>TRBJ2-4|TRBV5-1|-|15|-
CASSLHLGTKNIQYF
TGCGCCAGCAGCCTGCATTTGGGCACCAAAAACATTCAGTACTTC
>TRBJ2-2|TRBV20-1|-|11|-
CSAGVAGELFF
TGCAGTGCCGGGGTGGCCGGGGAGCTGTTTTTT
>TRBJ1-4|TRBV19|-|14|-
CASSLGGVFEKLFF
TGTGCCAGTTCCTTGGGGGGCGTATTTGAAAAACTGTTTTTT
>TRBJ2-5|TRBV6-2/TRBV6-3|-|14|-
CASSYGGLQETQYF
TGTGCCAGCAGTTATGGGGGGTTGCAAGAGACCCAGTACTTC
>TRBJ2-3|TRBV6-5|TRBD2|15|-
CASSFGRGGTDTQYF
TGTGCCAGCAGTTTTGGTCGGGGGGGCACAGATACGCAGTATTTT
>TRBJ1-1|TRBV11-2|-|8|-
CASSLGHF
TGTGCCAGCAGCTTAGGACACTTT
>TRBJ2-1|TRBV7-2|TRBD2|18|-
CASSLVRVAGGLFNEQFF
TGTGCCAGCAGCTTAGTTCGGGTAGCGGGGGGGCTCTTCAATGAGCAGTTCTTC
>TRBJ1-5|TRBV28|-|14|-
CASSPRTAYQPQHF
TGTGCCAGCAGTCCTAGGACAGCCTATCAGCCCCAGCATTTT
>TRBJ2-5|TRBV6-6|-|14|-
CASTPRPLQETQYF
TGTGCCAGCACCCCCCGCCCACTCCAAGAGACCCAGTACTTC
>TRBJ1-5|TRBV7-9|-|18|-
CASSLSGDFGRGGQPQHF
TGTGCCAGCAGCTTAAGTGGCGATTTTGGTCGGGGGGGTCAGCCCCAGCATTTT
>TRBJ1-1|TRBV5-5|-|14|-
CASSLAGRNTEAFF
TGTGCCAGCAGCTTGGCCGGGAGGAACACTGAAGCTTTCTTT
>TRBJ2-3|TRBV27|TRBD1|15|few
CASSRDRVSTDTQYF
TGTGCCAGCAGCCGGGACAGGGTATCGACAGATACGCAGTATTTT
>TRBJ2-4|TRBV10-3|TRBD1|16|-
CAISEGPGQGKDIQYF
TGTGCCATCAGTGAGGGACCCGGACAGGGTAAAGACATTCAGTACTTC
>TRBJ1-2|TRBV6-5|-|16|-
CASSYGATGPIYGYTF
TGTGCCAGCAGTTACGGCGCCACAGGCCCCATCTATGGCTACACCTTC
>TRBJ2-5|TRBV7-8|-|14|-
CASSPRLDSETQYF
TGTGCCAGCAGCCCTAGACTAGACTCCGAGACCCAGTACTTC
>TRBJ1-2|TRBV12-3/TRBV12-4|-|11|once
CASSRTEGYTF
TGTGCCAGCAGTAGGACAGAAGGCTACACCTTC
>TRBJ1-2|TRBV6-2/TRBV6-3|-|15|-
CASSYAGAPNYGYTF
TGTGCCAGCAGTTACGCGGGGGCCCCTAACTATGGCTACACCTTC